This TCR beta chain derives from a study of OX40 agonist ivuxolimab in advanced cancers. Study as a whole: Prior anti-PD-1, anti-PD-L1 or anti-CTLA-4 therapy did not bar entry, and more than 35% had some. Study-level points and caveats: In a subset of nonresponders, normalized T-cell clonal expansion was also low. In the 0.1 to 3.0 mg/kg range, CD4+ and CD8+ blood T cells had expanded clonally by week 6. Among the least clonally expanded were partial responders at 0.1-3.0 mg/kg.

Sequenced by immunoSEQ multiplex PCR; TCRdb stores in-frame clones only, minus some. The sample lists tens of thousands of clones, 88% occurring once. Notes on this clone: As yet, its antigen is unknown.

Germline lookup yields CDR1 SGHTS and CDR2 YDEGEE. This CDR3 has 15 amino acids. The V gene lost 1 base and the J gene lost 3 bases, with 11 bases spanning the gap. The chain links TRBV5-8 to TRBJ2-1; D unclear. Sequencing was performed on CD4+ or CD8+ T cells sorted from blood, taken in a trial of the OX40 agonist ivuxolimab. The clonotype comes from an adult with an advanced solid tumor such as melanoma, head and neck, liver or kidney cancer. In DNA, the CDR3 is TGTGCCAGCAGCTTGCGACCGGAAAACTACAATGAGCAGTTCTTC. It specifies CASSLRPENYNEQFF.